The clone carrying this T cell receptor beta chain occurred a few times. Its antigen remains unidentified. The TCR alpha and TCR beta cDNA libraries, bearing sample barcodes and UMIs, were generated by 5'RACE using constant-segment primers. MiXCR, run by TCRdb on the 5' RACE reads, gives a single entry per CDR3 protein. The sample includes about 190,000 distinct CDR3 sequences, roughly a tenth of them seen just once. This sample was included in a study of T-cell memory formation after mild COVID-19. Overall study: TCR clusters showed largely donor specificity. Points from the study as a whole: Some clones that responded were present in memory (sampled pre-infection), which suggests cross-reactive memory joined. CD4+ contracting clones were mainly CM and EM; CD8+ ones, EMRA.

Germline CDR1 and CDR2: SGHVS and FNYEAQ. This CDR3 spans 16 amino acids. The V end was cut by 4 bases, the J end by 5 bases, with 20 bases between. The rearrangement joins TRBV7-6 to TRBJ2-5; possibly TRBD2 for D (6 bases). The specimen was PBMCs or a T cell subset sorted from them (not recorded which). The receptor was isolated from a man aged 18 to 29 who had mild COVID-19 (a few samples of this study predate the infection). Cell type and time point are not known. CDR3 sequence reads: CASSSPDWEVLETQYF. CDR3 in DNA: TGTGCCAGCAGCTCCCCGGACTGGGAGGTTCTGGAGACCCAGTACTTC.